This T cell receptor (beta chain) is from a study of shared clonotypes between healthy human individuals. After removal of 1 base from V and 0 bases from J, the junction contained 3 bases not matched to a gene. The length of the CDR3 is 16 residues. Germline V lookup: CDR1 SSHAT, CDR2 FNYEAQ (reference sequence). Measured with immunoSEQ multiplex PCR; TCRdb has only the in-frame clones, and not every one. Among approximately 330,000 clones, around four fifths were seen once, and the ten largest hold about 10%. This rearrangement joins TRBV7-7 to TRBJ2-5, with 9 bases aligning to TRBD2. Material for sequencing was memory CD4+ T cells sorted from blood. Subset described: CD45RA-negative fraction. This sequence originates from a man aged 30-40 years in good health. The CDR3, as DNA: TGTGCCAGCAGCTTAGACGGGACTAGCTACCAAGAGACCCAGTACTTC. Translation: CASSLDGTSYQETQYF.